Detailed here is one T cell receptor (beta chain). Antigen specificity is unknown. Between the trimmed V and J ends, which lost 5 bases and 5 bases, there was a span of 18 bases. Germline V gene lookup returns CDR1 SGHTA and CDR2 FQGNSA. The CDR3 length is 15 residues. The data originate from a study of T cell responses to AZD1222 COVID-19 vaccine. Across the study: Second-dose intervals of approximately 4 or approximately 12 weeks were pooled. Study-wide points: Recipients of AZD1222 seropositive at baseline numbered only 6 or 7. The study found vaccine-associated CD4 TCRs spanning spike, dominant at 160-218 and 743-854. Rises in breadth and depth of Spike-specific TCRs came after two AZD1222 doses.

Method: immunoSEQ multiplex PCR; TCRdb's copy keeps in-frame clones and lacks some. The sample yields approximately 140,000 clones, roughly 91% seen once. V usage is TRBV7-2 and J usage is TRBJ2-5; weak D call: TRBD2 (5 bases). Specimen: peripheral blood, collected on day 0 of AZD1222 vaccination. The receptor was derived from an adult in good health. CDR3 in amino acids: CASSPPGIALETQYF. The DNA of the CDR3 is TGTGCCAGCAGCCCCCCCGGTATAGCGTTGGAGACCCAGTACTTC.